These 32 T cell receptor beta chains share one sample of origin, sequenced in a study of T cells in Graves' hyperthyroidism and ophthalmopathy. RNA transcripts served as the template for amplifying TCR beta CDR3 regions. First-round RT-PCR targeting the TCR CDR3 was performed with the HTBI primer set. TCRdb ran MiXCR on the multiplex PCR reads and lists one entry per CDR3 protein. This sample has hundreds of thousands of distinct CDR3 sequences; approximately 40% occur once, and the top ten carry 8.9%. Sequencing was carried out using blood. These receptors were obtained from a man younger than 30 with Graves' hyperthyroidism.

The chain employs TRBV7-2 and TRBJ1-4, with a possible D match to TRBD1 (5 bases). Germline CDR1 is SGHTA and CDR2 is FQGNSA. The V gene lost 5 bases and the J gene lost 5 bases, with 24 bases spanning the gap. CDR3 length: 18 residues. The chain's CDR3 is CASSQPPGPGRLNEKLFF. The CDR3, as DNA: TGTGCCAGCAGCCAGCCCCCTGGGCCGGGACGGTTGAATGAAAAACTGTTTTTT. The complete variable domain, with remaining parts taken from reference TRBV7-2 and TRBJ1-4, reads GAGVSQSPSNKVTEKGKDVELRCDPISGHTALYWYRQSLGQGLEFLIYFQGNSAPDKSGLPSDRFSAERTGGSVSTLTIQRTQQEDSAVYLCASSQPPGPGRLNEKLFFGSGTQLSVL.

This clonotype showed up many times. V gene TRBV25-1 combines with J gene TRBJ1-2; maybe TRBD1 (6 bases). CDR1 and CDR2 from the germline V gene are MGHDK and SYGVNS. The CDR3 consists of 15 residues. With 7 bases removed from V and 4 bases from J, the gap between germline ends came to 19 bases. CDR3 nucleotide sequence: TGTGCCAGCACCCCCAGACAGGCACGGGGCTATGGCTACACCTTC. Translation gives CASTPRQARGYGYTF.

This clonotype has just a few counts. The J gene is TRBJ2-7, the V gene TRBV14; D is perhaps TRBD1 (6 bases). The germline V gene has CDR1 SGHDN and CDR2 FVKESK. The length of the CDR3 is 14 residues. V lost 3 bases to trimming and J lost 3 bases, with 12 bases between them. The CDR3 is CASSQEGQLYEQYF. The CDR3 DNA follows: TGTGCCAGCAGCCAGGAAGGACAGCTCTACGAGCAGTACTTC.

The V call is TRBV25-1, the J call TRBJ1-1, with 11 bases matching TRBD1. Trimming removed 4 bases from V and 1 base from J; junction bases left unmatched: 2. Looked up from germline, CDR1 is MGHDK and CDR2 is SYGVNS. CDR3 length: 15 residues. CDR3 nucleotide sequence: TGTGCCAGCAGTGTAGGGACAGGGGGGAACACTGAAGCTTTCTTT. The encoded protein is CASSVGTGGNTEAFF.

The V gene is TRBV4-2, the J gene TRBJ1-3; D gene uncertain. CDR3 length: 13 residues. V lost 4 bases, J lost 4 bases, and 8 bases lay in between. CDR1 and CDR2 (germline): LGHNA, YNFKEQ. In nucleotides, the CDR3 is TGTGCCAGCAGCCCGGACCCCGGAAACACCATATATTTT. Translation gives CASSPDPGNTIYF.

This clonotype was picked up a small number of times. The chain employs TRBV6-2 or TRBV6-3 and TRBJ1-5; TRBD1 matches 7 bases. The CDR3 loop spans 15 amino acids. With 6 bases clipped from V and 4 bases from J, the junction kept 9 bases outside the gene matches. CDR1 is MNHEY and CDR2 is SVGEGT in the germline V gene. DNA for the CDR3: TGTGCCAGCAGCCTAACCGGGACAGAAAATCAGCCCCAGCATTTT. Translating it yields CASSLTGTENQPQHF.

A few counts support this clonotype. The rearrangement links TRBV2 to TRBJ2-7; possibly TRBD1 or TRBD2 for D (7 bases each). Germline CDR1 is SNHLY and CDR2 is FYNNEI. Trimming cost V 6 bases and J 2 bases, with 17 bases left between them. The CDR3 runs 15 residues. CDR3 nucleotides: TGTGCCAGCAGAGTACAGGGGAGGGGACCCTACGAGCAGTACTTC. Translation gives CASRVQGRGPYEQYF.

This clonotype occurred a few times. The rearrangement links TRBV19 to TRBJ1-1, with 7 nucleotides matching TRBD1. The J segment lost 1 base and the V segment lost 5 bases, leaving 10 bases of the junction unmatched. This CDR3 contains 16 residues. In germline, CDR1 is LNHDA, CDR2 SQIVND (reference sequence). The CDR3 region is CASSEIRGQENTEAFF. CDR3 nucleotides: TGTGCCAGTAGTGAAATAAGGGGGCAGGAGAACACTGAAGCTTTCTTT.

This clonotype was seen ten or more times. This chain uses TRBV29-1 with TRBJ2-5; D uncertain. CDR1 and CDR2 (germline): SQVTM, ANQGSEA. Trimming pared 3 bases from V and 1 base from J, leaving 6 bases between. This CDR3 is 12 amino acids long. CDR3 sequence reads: CSVDNSQETQYF. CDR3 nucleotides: TGCAGCGTTGATAACAGCCAAGAGACCCAGTACTTC.

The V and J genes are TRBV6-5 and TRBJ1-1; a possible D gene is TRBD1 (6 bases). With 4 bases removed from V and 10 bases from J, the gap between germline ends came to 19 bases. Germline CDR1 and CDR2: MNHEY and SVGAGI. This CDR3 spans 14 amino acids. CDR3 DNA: TGTGCCAGCAGTTCGAACAGGGTTGGGGTTAGAGCTTTCTTT. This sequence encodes CASSSNRVGVRAFF.

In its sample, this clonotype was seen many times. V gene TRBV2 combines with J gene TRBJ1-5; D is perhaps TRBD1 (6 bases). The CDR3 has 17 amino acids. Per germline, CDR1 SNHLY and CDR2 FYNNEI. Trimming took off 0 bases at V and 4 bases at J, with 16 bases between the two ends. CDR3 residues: CASSEAGRGLRNQPQHF. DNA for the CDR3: TGTGCCAGCAGTGAAGCGGGCAGGGGTCTTCGTAATCAGCCCCAGCATTTT.

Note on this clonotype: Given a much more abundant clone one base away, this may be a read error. CDR3 bases: TGTGCCATCAGTGAGTCGAATAAGGCGGCAGCTCAAGAGACCCAGTACTTC. Amino acid sequence: CAISESNKAAAQETQYF. This chain joins TRBV10-3 and TRBJ2-5; D unclear. Germline-derived CDR1 and CDR2 are ENHRY and SYGVKD. Deletions cut 0 bases from V and 2 bases from J, with 16 bases between. This CDR3 region has 17 residues.

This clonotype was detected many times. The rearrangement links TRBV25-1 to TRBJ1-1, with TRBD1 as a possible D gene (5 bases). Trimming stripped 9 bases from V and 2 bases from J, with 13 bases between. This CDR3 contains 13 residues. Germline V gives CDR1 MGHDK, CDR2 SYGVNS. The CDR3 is CASTGDFNTEAFF. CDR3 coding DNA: TGTGCCAGTACAGGCGACTTCAACACTGAAGCTTTCTTT.

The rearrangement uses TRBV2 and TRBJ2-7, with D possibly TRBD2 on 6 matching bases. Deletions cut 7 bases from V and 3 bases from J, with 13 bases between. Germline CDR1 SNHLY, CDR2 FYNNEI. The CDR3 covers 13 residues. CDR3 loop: CASIGGRIYEQYF. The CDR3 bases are TGTGCCAGCATCGGGGGACGGATCTACGAGCAGTACTTC.

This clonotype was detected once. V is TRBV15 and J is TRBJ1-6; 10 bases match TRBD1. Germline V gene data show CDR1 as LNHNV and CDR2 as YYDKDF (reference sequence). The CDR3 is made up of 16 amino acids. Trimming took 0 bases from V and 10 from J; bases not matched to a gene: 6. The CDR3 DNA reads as TGTGCCACCAGCAGAGATGGGGGGACAGGGGCCTCACCCCTCCACTTT. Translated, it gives CATSRDGGTGASPLHF. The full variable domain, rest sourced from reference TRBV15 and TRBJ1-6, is DAMVIQNPRYQVTQFGKPVTLSCSQTLNHNVMYWYQQKSSQAPKLLFHYYDKDFNNEADTPDNFQSRRPNTSFCFLDIRSPGLGDTAMYLCATSRDGGTGASPLHFGNGTRLTVT.

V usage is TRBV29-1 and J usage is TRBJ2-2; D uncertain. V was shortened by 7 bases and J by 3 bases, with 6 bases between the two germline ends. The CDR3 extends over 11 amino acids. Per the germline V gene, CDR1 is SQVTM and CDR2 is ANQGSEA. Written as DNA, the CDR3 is TGCAGCGGACGGTACACCGGGGAGCTGTTTTTT. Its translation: CSGRYTGELFF.

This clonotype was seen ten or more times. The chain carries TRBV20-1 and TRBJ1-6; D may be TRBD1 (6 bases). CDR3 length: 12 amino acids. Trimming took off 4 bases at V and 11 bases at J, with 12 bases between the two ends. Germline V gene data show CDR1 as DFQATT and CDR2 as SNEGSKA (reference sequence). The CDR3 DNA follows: TGCAGTGCTAACCCCCGGGGGCCACCCCTCCACTTT. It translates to CSANPRGPPLHF.

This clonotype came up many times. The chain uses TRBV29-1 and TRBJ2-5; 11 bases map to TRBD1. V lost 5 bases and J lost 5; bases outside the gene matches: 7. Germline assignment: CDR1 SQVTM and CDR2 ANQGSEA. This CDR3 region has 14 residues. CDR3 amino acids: CSVKDRGRRETQYF. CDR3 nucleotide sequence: TGCAGCGTTAAGGACAGGGGGCGACGGGAGACCCAGTACTTC.

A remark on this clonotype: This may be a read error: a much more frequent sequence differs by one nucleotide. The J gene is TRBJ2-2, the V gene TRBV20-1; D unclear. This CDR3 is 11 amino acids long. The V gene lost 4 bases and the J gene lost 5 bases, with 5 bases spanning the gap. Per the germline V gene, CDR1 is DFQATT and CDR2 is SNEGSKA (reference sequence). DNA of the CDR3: TGCAGTGCTATATTGACCGGGGAGCTGTTTTTT. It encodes CSAILTGELFF.

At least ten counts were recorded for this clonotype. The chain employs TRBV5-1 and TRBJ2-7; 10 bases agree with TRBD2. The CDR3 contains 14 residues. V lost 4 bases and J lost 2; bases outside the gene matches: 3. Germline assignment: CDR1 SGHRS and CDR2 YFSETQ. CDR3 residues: CASSPSGSAYEQYF. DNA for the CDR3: TGCGCCAGCAGCCCTAGCGGGAGCGCCTACGAGCAGTACTTC.

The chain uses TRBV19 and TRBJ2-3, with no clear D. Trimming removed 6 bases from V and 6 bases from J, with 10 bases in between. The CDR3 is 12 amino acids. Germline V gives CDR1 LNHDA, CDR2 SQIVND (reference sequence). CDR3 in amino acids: CASSTNLDTQYF. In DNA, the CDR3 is TGTGCCAGTAGCACCAACTTGGATACGCAGTATTTT. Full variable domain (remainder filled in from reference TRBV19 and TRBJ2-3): DGGITQSPKYLFRKEGQNVTLSCEQNLNHDAMYWYRQDPGQGLRLIYYSQIVNDFQKGDIAEGYSVSREKKESFPLTVTSAQKNPTAFYLCASSTNLDTQYFGPGTRLTVL.

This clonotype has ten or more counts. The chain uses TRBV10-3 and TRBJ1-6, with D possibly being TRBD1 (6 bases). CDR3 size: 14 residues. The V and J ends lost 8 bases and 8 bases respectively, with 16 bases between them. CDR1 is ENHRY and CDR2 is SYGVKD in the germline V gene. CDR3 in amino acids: CAIGNRQEDSPLHF. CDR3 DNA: TGTGCCATCGGGAATCGACAGGAAGATTCACCCCTCCACTTT.

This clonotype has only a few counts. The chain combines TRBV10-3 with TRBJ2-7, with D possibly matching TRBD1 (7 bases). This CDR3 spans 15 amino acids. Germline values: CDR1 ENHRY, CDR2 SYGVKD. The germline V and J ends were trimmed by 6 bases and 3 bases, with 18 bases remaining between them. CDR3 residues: CAISDQGDSDYEQYF. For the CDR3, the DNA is TGTGCCATCAGCGACCAGGGGGACTCTGACTACGAGCAGTACTTC.

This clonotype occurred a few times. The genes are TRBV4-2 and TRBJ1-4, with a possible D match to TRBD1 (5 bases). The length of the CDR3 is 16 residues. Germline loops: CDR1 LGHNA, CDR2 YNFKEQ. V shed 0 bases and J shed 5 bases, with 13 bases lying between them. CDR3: CASSQDAGTVNEKLFF. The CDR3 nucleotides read TGTGCCAGCAGCCAAGACGCCGGGACGGTGAATGAAAAACTGTTTTTT.

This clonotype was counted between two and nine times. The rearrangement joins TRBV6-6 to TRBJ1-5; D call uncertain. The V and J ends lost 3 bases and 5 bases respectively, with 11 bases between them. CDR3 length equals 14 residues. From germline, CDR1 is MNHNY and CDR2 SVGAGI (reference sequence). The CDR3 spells CASSYSVGDQPQHF. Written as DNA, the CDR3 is TGTGCCAGCAGTTATAGTGTGGGAGATCAGCCCCAGCATTTT.

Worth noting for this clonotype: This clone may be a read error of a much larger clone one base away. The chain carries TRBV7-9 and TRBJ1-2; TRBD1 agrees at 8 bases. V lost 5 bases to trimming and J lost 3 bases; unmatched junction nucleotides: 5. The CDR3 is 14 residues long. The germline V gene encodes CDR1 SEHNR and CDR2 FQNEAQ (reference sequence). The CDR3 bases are TGTGCCAGCAGCCTCACGACAGGGGACTATGGCTACACCTTC. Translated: CASSLTTGDYGYTF.

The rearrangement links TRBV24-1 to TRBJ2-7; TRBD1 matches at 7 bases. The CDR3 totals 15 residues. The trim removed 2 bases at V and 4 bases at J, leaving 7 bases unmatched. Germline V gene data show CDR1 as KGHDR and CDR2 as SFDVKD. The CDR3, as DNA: TGTGCCACCAGTGATTCCACCGGGACAGAGTACGAGCAGTACTTC. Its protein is CATSDSTGTEYEQYF.

The CDR3 loop reads CASSPTTGALYEQYF. CDR3 in DNA: TGTGCCAGCAGCCCTACGACAGGGGCCCTCTACGAGCAGTACTTC. The rearrangement joins TRBV9 to TRBJ2-7, with 8 bases lining up with TRBD1. The CDR3 covers 15 residues. Trimming at V came to 4 bases and at J to 3 bases, leaving 9 bases not matched to a gene. Germline CDR1 and CDR2: SGDLS and YYNGEE. Combining the CDR3 with reference TRBV9 and TRBJ2-7 gives the whole variable domain DSGVTQTPKHLITATGQRVTLRCSPRSGDLSVYWYQQSLDQGLQFLIQYYNGEERAKGNILERFSAQQFPDLHSELNLSSLELGDSALYFCASSPTTGALYEQYFGPGTRLTVT.

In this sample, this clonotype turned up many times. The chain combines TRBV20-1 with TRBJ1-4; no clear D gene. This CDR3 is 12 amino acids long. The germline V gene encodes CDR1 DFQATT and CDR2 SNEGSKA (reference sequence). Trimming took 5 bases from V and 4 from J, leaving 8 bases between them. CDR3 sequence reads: CSALSVNEKLFF. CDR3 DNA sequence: TGCAGTGCTCTCTCCGTTAATGAAAAACTGTTTTTT.

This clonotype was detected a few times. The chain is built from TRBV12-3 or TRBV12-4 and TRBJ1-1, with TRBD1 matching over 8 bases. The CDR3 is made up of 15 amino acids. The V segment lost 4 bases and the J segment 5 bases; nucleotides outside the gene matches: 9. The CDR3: CASSSPTGGRTEAFF. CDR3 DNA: TGTGCCAGCAGTTCGCCCACAGGGGGGAGGACTGAAGCTTTCTTT.

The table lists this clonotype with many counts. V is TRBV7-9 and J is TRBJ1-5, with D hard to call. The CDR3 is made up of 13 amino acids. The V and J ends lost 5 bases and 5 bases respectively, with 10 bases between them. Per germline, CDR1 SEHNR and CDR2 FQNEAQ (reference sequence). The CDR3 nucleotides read TGTGCCAGCAGCCGGGGTTCTGATCAGCCCCAGCATTTT. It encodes CASSRGSDQPQHF. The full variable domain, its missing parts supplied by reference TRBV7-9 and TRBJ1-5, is DTGVSQNPRHKITKRGQNVTFRCDPISEHNRLYWYRQTLGQGPEFLTYFQNEAQLEKSRLLSDRFSAERPKGSFSTLEIQRTEQGDSAMYLCASSRGSDQPQHFGDGTRLSIL.

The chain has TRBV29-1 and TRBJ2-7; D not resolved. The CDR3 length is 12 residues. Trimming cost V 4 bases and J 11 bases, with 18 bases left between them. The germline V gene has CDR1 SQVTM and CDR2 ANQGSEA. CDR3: CSVAQRNYVKYF. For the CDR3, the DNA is TGCAGCGTTGCGCAGAGAAACTACGTGAAGTACTTC.